The following is a T cell receptor (beta chain) sequence with its context. Libraries were prepared by immunoSEQ multiplex PCR; TCRdb keeps only in-frame clonotypes and omits some of them. This table holds around 200,000 clones, roughly 88% found once. The sample is drawn from a study of blood T cell repertoires in COVID-19. CDR1 and CDR2 (germline): SGHAT, FQNNGV. J lost 8 bases, V lost 11 bases, and 9 bases had no gene match. The CDR3 has 12 residues. The rearrangement uses TRBV11-2 and TRBJ1-2; 9 nucleotides line up with TRBD1. The origin of this receptor is a woman in her thirties or forties with COVID-19, enrolled during active disease. Material for sequencing was peripheral blood. The CDR3 region is CAGGQGKVGYTF. CDR3 sequence (DNA): TGTGCCGGTGGACAGGGGAAGGTGGGCTACACCTTC.